This passage covers 31 T cell receptor beta chains from one sample sequenced in a study of blood T cell repertoires in COVID-19 (dated by TCRdb to between 2020 and 2021). The protocol used for the library was the immunoSEQ multiplex PCR assay. TCRdb re-hosts the immuneACCESS table, in-frame sequences only. Its copies lack some clones; in the studies checked, an unresolved V gene accounts for under half of them, and the cause for the rest is not known. The sample profile shows roughly 290,000 clones; 70% to 90% of them were found once. Roughly 2% of the sample comes from the top ten. Sequencing was done on a sample of PBMCs or T cells enriched from blood (not recorded which). These receptors originate from a man aged 30 to 45 who had recovered from COVID-19.

The CDR3 protein is CASSLADRIYGYTF. The CDR3 coding sequence is TGTGCCAGCAGCTTGGCCGACAGAATTTATGGCTACACCTTC. The rearrangement joins TRBV5-4 to TRBJ1-2; maybe TRBD1 (5 bases). Germline assignment: CDR1 SGHNT and CDR2 YYREEE (reference sequence). The CDR3 is made up of 14 amino acids. The V end lost 0 bases, the J end lost 5 bases, and 11 bases lay between the germline ends.

This chain connects TRBV7-9 to TRBJ2-6, with D perhaps TRBD1 (5 bases). With 3 bases removed from V and 2 bases from J, the gap between germline ends came to 14 bases. This CDR3 region has 17 residues. The germline V gene encodes CDR1 SEHNR and CDR2 FQNEAQ (reference sequence). The CDR3 DNA reads TGTGCCAGCAGCTTTCGGCAGGGTAGTGCTGGGGCCAACGTCCTGACTTTC. Its protein is CASSFRQGSAGANVLTF.

This chain joins TRBV29-1 and TRBJ1-5; 8 bases agree with TRBD1. Germline V gene lookup returns CDR1 SQVTM and CDR2 ANQGSEA. The CDR3 consists of 13 residues. Trimming at V came to 5 bases and at J to 2 bases, leaving 2 bases not matched to a gene. CDR3 protein: CSVQTGGNQPQHF. CDR3 DNA: TGCAGCGTTCAGACAGGGGGCAATCAGCCCCAGCATTTT.

As to this clone: Other nucleotide sequences from this sample produce the same CDR3. The V and J genes are TRBV5-4 and TRBJ2-3, with D hard to call. The CDR3 loop spans 12 amino acids. The V end lost 4 bases, the J end lost 3 bases, and 6 bases lay between the germline ends. Germline loops: CDR1 SGHNT, CDR2 YYREEE (reference sequence). CDR3 loop: CASSPSTDTQYF. The CDR3 DNA reads as TGTGCCAGCAGCCCTTCTACAGATACGCAGTATTTT.

The chain uses TRBV14 and TRBJ2-3, with 8 nucleotides matching TRBD2. After removal of 5 bases from V and 1 base from J, the junction contained 5 bases not matched to a gene. CDR3 length: 15 residues. CDR1 SGHDN and CDR2 FVKESK come from the germline V gene. CDR3 nucleotides: TGTGCCAGCAGCGATAGCGGGGTGGGCACAGATACGCAGTATTTT. Translating it yields CASSDSGVGTDTQYF.

The chain carries TRBV4-2 and TRBJ1-6; 7 bases map to TRBD1. Unmatched junction bases numbered 5, after V lost 4 bases and J lost 5 bases. The CDR3 consists of 15 residues. The germline gives CDR1 LGHNA, CDR2 YNFKEQ. CDR3 region: CASSPQGTDNSPLHF. For the CDR3, the DNA is TGTGCCAGCAGCCCTCAGGGGACAGATAATTCACCCCTCCACTTT.

The chain employs TRBV5-4 and TRBJ1-2; no firm D call. The CDR3 runs 15 residues. Trimming pared 4 bases from V and 0 bases from J, leaving 13 bases between. Looked up from germline, CDR1 is SGHNT and CDR2 is YYREEE (reference sequence). CDR3 in DNA: TGTGCCAGCAGCCCATCACCGGGGTCTAACTATGGCTACACCTTC. As protein: CASSPSPGSNYGYTF.

This rearrangement joins TRBV14 to TRBJ1-1, with D unclear. Trimming took 1 base from V and 7 from J, leaving 10 bases between them. The CDR3 has 13 amino acids. Germline lookup yields CDR1 SGHDN and CDR2 FVKESK. The CDR3 protein is CASSQGGPLEAFF. The CDR3 coding sequence is TGTGCCAGCAGCCAAGGAGGCCCCCTTGAAGCTTTCTTT.

V gene TRBV9 combines with J gene TRBJ2-5, with 8 positions matching TRBD2. Germline CDR1 reads SGDLS; CDR2 reads YYNGEE. Trimming removed 4 bases from V and 2 bases from J; junction bases left unmatched: 10. This CDR3 contains 16 residues. CDR3 sequence reads: CASSPGLASIQETQYF. CDR3 bases: TGTGCCAGCAGCCCCGGACTAGCCTCGATACAAGAGACCCAGTACTTC.

CDR3 DNA sequence: TGTGCCAGCAGTTACGCACAGGTCAATCAGCCCCAGCATTTT. Amino acid sequence: CASSYAQVNQPQHF. V and J are TRBV6-2 or TRBV6-3 and TRBJ1-5, with D possibly being TRBD1 (5 bases). Germline-derived CDR1 and CDR2 are MNHEY and SVGEGT. The V and J ends lost 2 bases and 3 bases respectively, with 8 bases between them. The CDR3 spans 14 residues.

The V gene is TRBV4-1, the J gene TRBJ2-7, with a possible D match to TRBD1 (5 bases). This CDR3 comprises 15 residues. V gave up 0 bases and J gave up 4 bases, with 13 bases separating them. CDR1 is MGHRA, CDR2 YSYEKL, per germline. The CDR3 bases are TGCGCCAGCAGCCAAGACCGGATCCCAGGGTACGAGCAGTACTTC. Its translation is CASSQDRIPGYEQYF.

This clone has only a few counts. V is TRBV29-1 and J is TRBJ2-6; 8 nucleotides agree with TRBD1. Germline assignment: CDR1 SQVTM and CDR2 ANQGSEA. The junction had 11 bases not matched to a gene; V was cut back by 7 bases and J by 0 bases. The CDR3 has 17 residues. The CDR3 loop reads CSASSGGSSSGANVLTF. Here the CDR3 DNA reads TGCAGCGCAAGTTCAGGGGGCTCAAGCTCTGGGGCCAACGTCCTGACTTTC.

The count of this clone is one. The J gene is TRBJ2-1, the V gene TRBV15; 9 nucleotides match TRBD1. This CDR3 comprises 18 residues. Germline V CDR1 and CDR2: LNHNV, YYDKDF (reference sequence). The V and J ends lost 2 bases and 11 bases, in that order; junction bases with no gene match: 19. The CDR3 here is CATSRMFSGGQGRQKQFF. Written as DNA, the CDR3 is TGTGCCACCAGCAGAATGTTTTCGGGGGGACAGGGAAGACAAAAGCAGTTCTTC.

This chain joins TRBV7-2 and TRBJ2-1; 9 bases are a match to TRBD2. This CDR3 comprises 14 residues. The junction had 6 bases not matched to a gene; V was cut back by 1 base and J by 11 bases. From germline, CDR1 is SGHTA and CDR2 FQGNSA. The CDR3 here is CASSLVGSGGQQFF. The CDR3 nucleotides read TGTGCCAGCAGCTTAGTTGGTAGCGGGGGTCAGCAGTTCTTC. The full variable domain, completed using reference TRBV7-2 and TRBJ2-1, is GAGVSQSPSNKVTEKGKDVELRCDPISGHTALYWYRQSLGQGLEFLIYFQGNSAPDKSGLPSDRFSAERTGGSVSTLTIQRTQQEDSAVYLCASSLVGSGGQQFFGPGTRLTVL.

This chain joins TRBV3-1 (or the pseudogene TRBV3-2) and TRBJ1-2; 11 bases line up with TRBD1. Germline loops: CDR1 LGHDT, CDR2 YNNKEL (reference sequence). The CDR3 totals 14 residues. Losses at the gene ends were 4 bases for V and 4 bases for J; bases not matched to a gene: 2. The CDR3 DNA follows: TGTGCCAGCAGCCGGACAGGGGGCAGCTATGGCTACACCTTC. Translation gives CASSRTGGSYGYTF.

The rearrangement links TRBV27 to TRBJ2-2; 9 nucleotides align to TRBD1. The CDR3 length is 17 residues. V dropped 6 bases and J dropped 2; count of bases not matched to a gene: 10. Germline CDR1 is MNHEY and CDR2 is SMNVEV (reference sequence). CDR3 amino acids: CASSLVGQGFNTGELFF. The CDR3 nucleotides read TGTGCCAGCAGCCTCGTGGGACAGGGATTTAACACCGGGGAGCTGTTTTTT.

This clone was counted once. This chain joins TRBV30 and TRBJ1-2, with D unresolved. The CDR3 contains 13 residues. The germline CDR1 and CDR2 sequences are GTSNPN and SVGIG (reference sequence). The V end lost 1 base, the J end lost 0 bases, and 6 bases lay between the germline ends. This CDR3 reads CAWSATANYGYTF. CDR3 DNA: TGTGCCTGGAGTGCAACAGCTAACTATGGCTACACCTTC. The full variable domain, in which reference TRBV30 and TRBJ1-2 provide the parts outside the CDR3, is SQTIHQWPATLVQPVGSPLSLECTVEGTSNPNLYWYRQAAGRGLQLLFYSVGIGQISSEVPQNLSASRPQDRQFILSSKKLLLSDSGFYLCAWSATANYGYTFGSGTRLTVV.

The gene calls are TRBV24-1 and TRBJ1-6; D is perhaps TRBD1 (5 bases). Trimming shortened V by 1 base and J by 0 bases, and 15 bases separated the two germline ends. There are 19 residues in the CDR3. Germline V gene data show CDR1 as KGHDR and CDR2 as SFDVKD. The CDR3 loop is CATSDFGTSPSSYNSPLHF. The DNA for the CDR3 is TGTGCCACCAGTGATTTTGGGACTTCTCCTAGCTCCTATAATTCACCCCTCCACTTT.

This chain joins TRBV25-1 and TRBJ1-2, with TRBD1 matching over 7 bases. The CDR3 is made up of 13 amino acids. In germline, CDR1 is MGHDK, CDR2 SYGVNS. The J segment lost 8 bases and the V segment lost 8 bases, leaving 11 bases of the junction unmatched. DNA for the CDR3: TGTGCCAGCGTAATGCCAGGGGGTTTCGGCTACACCTTC. Translated: CASVMPGGFGYTF.

The chain employs TRBV4-1 and TRBJ2-7; perhaps TRBD1 as D (5 bases). V lost 4 bases, J lost 3 bases, and 16 bases lay in between. Germline CDR1 is MGHRA and CDR2 is YSYEKL. This CDR3 is 15 amino acids long. CDR3 bases: TGCGCCAGCAGCCTTCTCAGGGCAGGCGTCTACGAGCAGTACTTC. The encoded protein is CASSLLRAGVYEQYF.

The chain recombines TRBV2 with TRBJ2-3, with 14 bases matching TRBD2. The CDR3 extends over 17 amino acids. The V and J ends lost 5 bases and 1 base, in that order; junction bases with no gene match: 5. Germline lookup yields CDR1 SNHLY and CDR2 FYNNEI. This CDR3 reads CASSRLAGGPGTDTQYF. DNA for the CDR3: TGTGCCAGCAGTAGACTAGCGGGGGGGCCTGGCACAGATACGCAGTATTTT.

The rearrangement links TRBV5-1 to TRBJ2-1; D remains ambiguous. V shed 1 base and J shed 7 bases, with 6 bases lying between them. Germline V gene sequence: CDR1 SGHRS, CDR2 YFSETQ. The CDR3 has 12 amino acids. CDR3 in DNA: TGCGCCAGCAGCTTGATGGCAAATGAGCAGTTCTTC. It is translated as CASSLMANEQFF.

The chain employs TRBV9 and TRBJ2-5; D unclear. Trimming removed 0 bases from V and 5 bases from J, with 14 bases in between. Germline assignment: CDR1 SGDLS and CDR2 YYNGEE. The CDR3 consists of 15 residues. DNA of the CDR3: TGTGCCAGCAGCGTAGCTCCGGGTTTGAGGGAGACCCAGTACTTC. It specifies CASSVAPGLRETQYF.

This sequence joins TRBV15 and TRBJ2-3, with 8 bases identical to TRBD1. The CDR3 has 16 amino acids. Germline CDR1 is LNHNV and CDR2 is YYDKDF (reference sequence). Unmatched junction bases numbered 9, after V lost 1 base and J lost 6 bases. In nucleotides, the CDR3 is TGTGCCACCAGCAGAGTTCGGCAGGGGGCCTACGATACGCAGTATTTT. It specifies CATSRVRQGAYDTQYF.

The table lists this clone with a few counts. V usage is TRBV5-4 and J usage is TRBJ2-5; TRBD2 matches at 11 bases. Looked up from germline, CDR1 is SGHNT and CDR2 is YYREEE (reference sequence). This CDR3 spans 14 amino acids. V shed 4 bases and J 4 bases; nucleotides not matched to a gene: 3. Written as DNA, the CDR3 is TGTGCCAGCAGCGGAGGGACTAGCGGAGAGACCCAGTACTTC. Translated: CASSGGTSGETQYF.

The chain employs TRBV12-3 or TRBV12-4 and TRBJ1-1; D is ambiguous. Trimming stripped 6 bases from V and 5 bases from J, with 13 bases between. The CDR3 covers 13 residues. The CDR3 is CASSRDIGTEAFF. Written as DNA, the CDR3 is TGTGCCAGCAGCCGGGATATAGGGACTGAAGCTTTCTTT.

The rearrangement links TRBV30 to TRBJ1-1; 9 positions agree with TRBD1. CDR3 length: 13 amino acids. In germline, CDR1 is GTSNPN, CDR2 SVGIG (reference sequence). Trimming removed 5 bases from V and 2 bases from J; junction bases left unmatched: 3. The CDR3 loop is CAWDRGGNTEAFF. The CDR3 DNA follows: TGTGCCTGGGACAGGGGGGGTAACACTGAAGCTTTCTTT.

The rearrangement uses TRBV5-4 and TRBJ1-6; D perhaps matches TRBD1 (5 bases). CDR1 SGHNT and CDR2 YYREEE come from the germline V gene (reference sequence). V lost 0 bases to trimming and J lost 0 bases, with 13 bases between them. This CDR3 region has 18 residues. The DNA of the CDR3 is TGTGCCAGCAGCTTGGAAGAGCGGGGCCGCTCCTATAATTCACCCCTCCACTTT. Encoded protein: CASSLEERGRSYNSPLHF.

The gene calls are TRBV28 and TRBJ1-6; 9 nucleotides agree with TRBD1. J lost 8 bases, V lost 7 bases, and 6 bases had no gene match. The length of the CDR3 is 14 residues. Germline values: CDR1 MDHEN, CDR2 SYDVKM. The CDR3 is CASTPGQGDSPLHF. The CDR3 nucleotides read TGTGCCAGCACCCCGGGACAGGGAGATTCACCCCTCCACTTT.

This clone was picked up a small number of times. The J gene is TRBJ2-7, the V gene TRBV24-1; D possibly corresponds to TRBD1 (6 bases). V was cut by 4 bases and J by 6 bases, with 15 bases left in between. Germline V gene sequence: CDR1 KGHDR, CDR2 SFDVKD. The CDR3 sequence is 14 residues long. CDR3 coding DNA: TGTGCCACCAGTGACTTTACAGGGATGGGCGAGCAGTACTTC. Translating it yields CATSDFTGMGEQYF.

The gene calls are TRBV6-2 or TRBV6-3 and TRBJ2-7, with TRBD2 identical over 10 bases. V was pared by 2 bases and J by 0 bases, with 4 bases of the junction left unmatched. CDR1 and CDR2 (germline): MNHEY, SVGEGT. The CDR3 totals 16 residues. The CDR3 is CASSYPRTSGSYEQYF. CDR3 in DNA: TGTGCCAGCAGTTACCCCAGGACTAGCGGCTCCTACGAGCAGTACTTC.